This TCR beta chain was observed in a study of CD8 T cells in ankylosing spondylitis. General study points: With a CD8+ phenotype, disease-linked clones were relatively rare in peripheral blood. Some motif variants were previously reported in reactive arthritis synovial fluid and blood. Characteristic, it appeared, of ankylosing spondylitis blood was a TCR beta motif of several highly homologous variants.

TCRdb independently ran MiXCR on the 5' RACE reads; one entry per CDR3 protein. The data hold some 800,000 distinct CDR3 sequences, with 12% observed a single time. The V gene end was trimmed by 6 bases and the J gene end by 13 bases; junction bases not matched to a gene: 4. Germline lookup yields CDR1 DFQATT and CDR2 SNEGSKA (reference sequence). The CDR3 extends over 11 amino acids. This clonotype appeared many times. As yet, its antigen is unknown. V and J are TRBV20-1 and TRBJ2-2, with 11 positions matching TRBD2. Sequenced input: blood, either unsorted or a sorted T cell fraction (not recorded which). This receptor was obtained from a male donor with ankylosing spondylitis. The CDR3 sequence is CSATSGGGLFF. The CDR3 DNA reads TGCAGTGCCACTAGCGGGGGTGGGCTGTTTTTT.